This note documents a single TCR beta chain sequence. The antigen is not known. The assay was immunoSEQ multiplex PCR, and TCRdb's table has in-frame clones only and misses some. The sample lists hundreds of thousands of clones; about nine tenths were seen once. Donors were drawn from the 120-subject validation cohort, separate from the 666-subject first cohort. The source of the sample is a study of cytomegalovirus exposure and HLA in healthy donors. Germline lookup yields CDR1 SGHDN and CDR2 FVKESK. The CDR3 contains 19 residues. J was trimmed by 4 bases and V by 0 bases; bases with no gene match: 11. Findings and caveats of the study: One later analysis, an examination of the 90 to 150 validation repertoires, found that first-cohort TCR clusters tended to co-occur in them. The majority of TCR sequences were rare, yet some public TCRs appeared in many donors. The study put some 150 TCR beta chains on its list as cytomegalovirus-associated.

This sequence was found in a woman under 30 in good health and CMV-seronegative. The chain combines TRBV14 with TRBJ2-1; 11 bases agree with TRBD2. What was sequenced was PBMCs. CDR3 residues: CASSQETGLAGGRYNEQFF. The CDR3 nucleotides are TGTGCCAGCAGCCAAGAAACGGGTTTAGCGGGAGGGCGGTACAATGAGCAGTTCTTC.